A selection of T cell receptor beta chains follows, all from one sample in a study of metastatic and nonmetastatic thyroid tumors. TCRdb re-analyzed the PCR reads through MiXCR. The table includes about 13,000 clones, more than 20% detected once. Sequencing was performed on blood. The receptor set was obtained from a male donor with papillary thyroid cancer or a benign thyroid nodule (not recorded which). Some clones in this sample may be carry-over from other donors' samples. Both conserved end residues are part of each CDR3. The D gene is left open where the match is weak. Size is stated for part of the rows, as once, few or many counts, or as a class when the clone is expanded.

j_gene | abundance | d_gene | v_gene | CDR3nt | CDR3aa
TRBJ1-1 | many | - | TRBV20-1 | TGCAGTGCTAGGGAACGTGGACAGATGAACACTGAAGCTTTCTTT | CSARERGQMNTEAFF
TRBJ1-1 | many | - | TRBV5-5 | TGTGCCAGCAGCGAGGAGGGGGGTATCACTGAAGCTTTCTTT | CASSEEGGITEAFF
TRBJ2-7 | - | - | TRBV4-3 | TGCGCCAGCAGCCAAGATCGGCGGGGCCCATCCTACGAGCAGTACTTC | CASSQDRRGPSYEQYF
TRBJ2-5 | many | TRBD2 | TRBV7-9 | TGTGCCAGCAGCAATCTAGCGGGAGGGCAGGAGACCCAGTACTTC | CASSNLAGGQETQYF
TRBJ2-3 | many | - | TRBV29-1 | TGCAGCGTTGAAGAAAAGTCTAGCGATGAGGTCAGGGATTTT | CSVEEKSSDEVRDF
TRBJ2-2 | - | - | TRBV6-4 | TGTGCCAGCAGTGACGCCTACAGCGGGGAGCTGTTTTTT | CASSDAYSGELFF
TRBJ2-3 | once | TRBD2 | TRBV11-1 | TGTGCCAGCAGCAAAGCGGGAGGGAGCACAGATACGCAGTATTTT | CASSKAGGSTDTQYF
TRBJ2-2 | - | TRBD1 | TRBV2 | TGTGCCAGCAGCGGACAGGGTCAGGGCACCGGGGAGCTGTTTTTT | CASSGQGQGTGELFF
TRBJ1-2 | - | TRBD1 | TRBV11-1 | TGTGCCAGCAGCTTAGAACAGCTTGACAGGGTTCTTGGCTACACCTTC | CASSLEQLDRVLGYTF
TRBJ1-2 | few | - | TRBV28 | TGTGCCAGCAGGGATCGCGGCCTTGGGGACTATGGCTACACCTTC | CASRDRGLGDYGYTF
TRBJ2-2 | - | - | TRBV29-1 | TGCAGCGTCCAGACAGACTCTACCGGGGAGCTGTTTTTT | CSVQTDSTGELFF
TRBJ2-7 | few | - | TRBV27 | TGTGCCAGCAGTTTATGGGAATCTCCCTACGAGCAGTACTTC | CASSLWESPYEQYF
TRBJ2-3 | few | - | TRBV6-1 | TGTGCCAGCAGTCCCACTAGGTATGATACGCAGTATTTT | CASSPTRYDTQYF
TRBJ2-7 | - | - | TRBV6-5 | TGTGCCAGCAGTTACTCGAGGGGCGAGCAGTACTTC | CASSYSRGEQYF
TRBJ2-7 | - | TRBD2 | TRBV4-3 | TGCGCCAGCAGCCAAGGACTAGCGGGAGGCCGCGAGCAGTACTTC | CASSQGLAGGREQYF
TRBJ2-7 | - | - | TRBV19 | TGTGCCAGTAGTATTGAAAGGTCATCCTACGAGCAGTACTTC | CASSIERSSYEQYF
TRBJ2-7 | - | - | TRBV27 | TGTGCCAGCAGTTTAGAGGGGCCTTACGAGCAGTACTTC | CASSLEGPYEQYF
TRBJ1-2 | few | TRBD1 | TRBV25-1 | TGTGCCAGCAGCCGGACAGGGGGTACACACTATGGCTACACCTTC | CASSRTGGTHYGYTF
TRBJ2-2 | - | - | TRBV9 | TGTGCCAGCAGCCCACTTGTTGCGGGCGGGGAGCTGTTTTTT | CASSPLVAGGELFF
TRBJ2-3 | - | - | TRBV6-4 | TGTGCCAGCAGTAACTCGTACAGCACAGATACGCAGTATTTT | CASSNSYSTDTQYF
TRBJ1-2 | few | - | TRBV28 | TGTGCCAGCAGCTCCCCGGGAGACGCCTTAGGCTACACCTTC | CASSSPGDALGYTF
TRBJ2-3 | - | TRBD2 | TRBV20-1 | TGCAGTGCTAGATTGAGACTAGCGGATACGCAGTATTTT | CSARLRLADTQYF
TRBJ2-7 | few | TRBD2 | TRBV6-5 | TGTGCCAGCAGTTACCCTAGCGGGAGCAAAAAGCAGTACTTC | CASSYPSGSKKQYF
TRBJ2-1 | few | TRBD2 | TRBV6-6 | TGTGCCAGCAGTTGGCTAGCGGGAGGTTTTAATGCTGAGCAGTTCTTC | CASSWLAGGFNAEQFF
TRBJ1-1 | - | TRBD1 | TRBV25-1 | TGTGCCAGCAGTATTGGATGGGACAGGGACACTGAAGCTTTCTTT | CASSIGWDRDTEAFF
TRBJ2-5 | many | TRBD1 | TRBV9 | TGTGCCAGCAGCGTAGGTGGACAGGGGGTGGCAGAGACCCAGTACTTC | CASSVGGQGVAETQYF
TRBJ2-7 | few | TRBD2 | TRBV24-1 | TGTGCCACCAGTGATTCCGCCCGGGGAGGGAGCTACGAGCAGTACTTC | CATSDSARGGSYEQYF
TRBJ2-3 | - | TRBD2 | TRBV3-1 | TGTGCCAGCAGGACTAGCGGGGACACAGATACGCAGTATTTT | CASRTSGDTDTQYF
TRBJ2-2 | many | - | TRBV15 | TGTGCCACCAGCAGACAGGGCGACACCGGGGAGCTGTTTTTT | CATSRQGDTGELFF
TRBJ2-1 | - | - | TRBV5-1 | TGCGCCAGCAAGAAAAAGAACAATGAGCAGTTCTTC | CASKKKNNEQFF
TRBJ2-2 | few | TRBD2 | TRBV12-3/TRBV12-4 | TGTGCCATATCCGGGCGGGAGGGCCCTCCCGGGGAGCTGTTTTTT | CAISGREGPPGELFF
TRBJ2-5 | - | TRBD1 | TRBV6-1 | TGTGCCAGCAGGGGACAGGGAGGAGAGACCCAGTACTTC | CASRGQGGETQYF
TRBJ2-7 | - | - | TRBV20-1 | TGCAGTGCTAGGGGGGGTTACTCCTACGAGCAGTACTTC | CSARGGYSYEQYF
TRBJ2-1 | few | - | TRBV12-3/TRBV12-4 | TGTGCCAGCAGCCTCCTCGGCGGGCTCAATGAGCAGTTCTTC | CASSLLGGLNEQFF
TRBJ2-2 | - | - | TRBV20-1 | TGCAGTGCTAGAGATCCCACAGGGACGGCCACCGGGGAGCTGTTTTTT | CSARDPTGTATGELFF
TRBJ2-1 | - | - | TRBV11-2 | TGTGCCAGCAGCTTTGGCGGGGCAGCCAATGAGCAGTTCTTC | CASSFGGAANEQFF
TRBJ2-7 | - | TRBD2 | TRBV6-5 | TGTGCCAGCAGTTACTCGGCCAGCGGGAGACCCTACGAGCAGTACTTC | CASSYSASGRPYEQYF
TRBJ2-5 | - | - | TRBV20-1 | TGCAGTGCTAGAGTAGAAGAGACCCAGTACTTC | CSARVEETQYF
TRBJ2-5 | few | - | TRBV24-1 | TGTGCCACCTCAAACCCCGGTAAGACCCAGTACTTC | CATSNPGKTQYF
TRBJ2-1 | once | TRBD2 | TRBV5-1 | TGCGCCAGCAGCACCTCTAGCGGGAGAGAGGGTGAGCAGTTCTTC | CASSTSSGREGEQFF
TRBJ2-5 | many | - | TRBV4-3 | TGCGCCAGCGGGAGTGGCCTCCAAGAGACCCGGTACTTC | CASGSGLQETRYF
TRBJ2-7 | - | - | TRBV10-1 | TGCGCCAGCAGTGAGTCGGGACCCCACGAGCAGTACTTC | CASSESGPHEQYF
TRBJ1-5 | few | - | TRBV6-2/TRBV6-3 | TGTGCCAGCAATAACTTCCGGGACCGAAATCAGCCCCAGCATTTT | CASNNFRDRNQPQHF
TRBJ1-1 | many | - | TRBV6-1 | TGTGCCAGCAGAGAAGGGACGGTGGTGTTCTTT | CASREGTVVFF
TRBJ1-6 | - | - | TRBV28 | TGTGCCAGCAGTTTAGAAGGGGTCAATAATTCACCCCTCCACTTT | CASSLEGVNNSPLHF
TRBJ2-7 | - | TRBD2 | TRBV11-2 | TGTGCCAGCAGCTTAGTGGCTAGCGGGAGCGTTGCGTACGAGCAGTACTTC | CASSLVASGSVAYEQYF
TRBJ1-1 | many | - | TRBV5-4 | TGTGCCAGCAGTTCCCGCGTTGGAGCGGATACTGAAGCTTTCTTT | CASSSRVGADTEAFF
TRBJ1-4 | - | - | TRBV28 | TGTGCCAGCAGTTTATCACAGCTTAATGAAAAACTGTTTTTT | CASSLSQLNEKLFF